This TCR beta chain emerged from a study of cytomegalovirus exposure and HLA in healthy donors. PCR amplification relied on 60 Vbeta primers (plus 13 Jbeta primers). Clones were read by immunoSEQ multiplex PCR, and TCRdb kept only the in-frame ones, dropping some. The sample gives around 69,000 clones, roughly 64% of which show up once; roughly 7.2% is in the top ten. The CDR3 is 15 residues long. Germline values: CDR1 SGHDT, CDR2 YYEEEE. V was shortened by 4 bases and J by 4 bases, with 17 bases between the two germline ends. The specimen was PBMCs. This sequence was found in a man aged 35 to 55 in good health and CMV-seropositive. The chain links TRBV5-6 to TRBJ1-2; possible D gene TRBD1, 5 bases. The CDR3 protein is CASSPGPRGSYGYTF. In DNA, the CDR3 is TGTGCCAGCAGCCCGGGCCCTAGGGGTAGCTATGGCTACACCTTC.